These 20 T cell receptor beta chains came from one sample sequenced in a study of response to subunit inactivated influenza vaccine. TCRdb reanalysed the RT-PCR reads using MiXCR and keeps one entry per CDR3 protein. The top ten clones hold 11% of a sample with about 650,000 distinct CDR3 sequences, around 14% of them seen once. Sequenced material: PBMCs from blood, taken 11 to 12 days after vaccination. These receptors all come from a man between 50 and 59 years old who received an inactivated influenza vaccine.

The sample holds a few counts of this clonotype. This sequence joins TRBV10-3 and TRBJ2-1, with a weak D call TRBD2 (7 bases). CDR3 length: 15 residues. Germline values: CDR1 ENHRY, CDR2 SYGVKD. V dropped 7 bases and J dropped 4 bases, with 17 bases sitting between them. The CDR3 DNA follows: TGTGCCATCAAAACGGGGGGCGGACCATACAATGAGCAGTTCTTC. It specifies CAIKTGGGPYNEQFF.

The chain combines TRBV20-1 with TRBJ2-5; 11 positions match TRBD2. CDR3 size: 15 residues. V lost 6 bases and J lost 5; bases outside the gene matches: 11. Looked up from germline, CDR1 is DFQATT and CDR2 is SNEGSKA (reference sequence). In DNA, the CDR3 is TGCAGTGCCACACCACTAGCGGGGGTGGGGGAGACCCAGTACTTC. This encodes CSATPLAGVGETQYF.

This clonotype was recorded a few times. V gene TRBV28 combines with J gene TRBJ2-7; TRBD1 agrees at 8 bases. V was pared by 5 bases and J by 2 bases, with 5 bases of the junction left unmatched. Germline values: CDR1 MDHEN, CDR2 SYDVKM. The length of the CDR3 is 14 residues. CDR3 sequence reads: CASSIQGAAYEQYF. The CDR3 DNA reads as TGTGCCAGCAGTATCCAGGGGGCGGCCTACGAGCAGTACTTC.

Worth noting for this clonotype: The junction departs from germline at one end; a sequencing error may be responsible. The V and J genes are TRBV12-3 or TRBV12-4 and TRBJ2-5, with D perhaps given as TRBD1 or TRBD2 (6 bases each). This CDR3 region has 15 residues. CDR3 sequence (DNA): TGTGCCAGCAGTCCTCAAGTGGGGGGCCAAGAGACCCCGTACTTC. It yields the protein CASSPQVGGQETPYF.

The chain couples TRBV20-1 to TRBJ2-7; 14 bases fit TRBD2. The CDR3 has 13 amino acids. Germline trimming cut 6 bases from V and 5 bases from J; bases unmatched to any gene: 3. The germline V gene has CDR1 DFQATT and CDR2 SNEGSKA (reference sequence). The CDR3 sequence: CSAPGLAGDEQYF. CDR3 sequence (DNA): TGCAGTGCCCCGGGACTAGCGGGAGACGAGCAGTACTTC.

In its sample, this clonotype was seen many times. The chain links TRBV12-3 or TRBV12-4 to TRBJ2-7; 10 bases map to TRBD2. J gave up 6 bases and V 1 base, and 9 bases lay outside the gene matches. There are 16 residues in the CDR3. DNA for the CDR3: TGTGCCAGCAGTTTAGGGTCCCTGGCTAGCGGGAGCGAGCAGTACTTC. Translating it yields CASSLGSLASGSEQYF.

This clonotype was detected ten times or more. The gene calls are TRBV7-9 and TRBJ1-4; TRBD1 matches at 8 bases. The CDR3 is 17 residues long. J lost 4 bases, V lost 6 bases, and 13 bases had no gene match. The germline CDR1 and CDR2 sequences are SEHNR and FQNEAQ (reference sequence). The DNA for the CDR3 is TGTGCCAGCAGACCCCACCTAAGGACAGGGCTTAATGAAAAACTGTTTTTT. It specifies CASRPHLRTGLNEKLFF.

This clonotype appeared a few times. This chain connects TRBV12-3 or TRBV12-4 to TRBJ1-4, with D maybe TRBD1 (5 bases). Trimming removed 3 bases at V and 2 bases at J, with 10 bases between. The length of the CDR3 is 15 residues. The chain's CDR3 is CASSFRGVTNEKLFF. DNA of the CDR3: TGTGCCAGCAGTTTCCGAGGGGTGACTAATGAAAAACTGTTTTTT.

The chain couples TRBV4-3 to TRBJ2-1, with D maybe TRBD2 (6 bases). Trimming removed 0 bases at V and 15 bases at J, with 15 bases between. Germline V lookup: CDR1 LGHNA, CDR2 YSLEER. This CDR3 is 13 amino acids long. The CDR3 bases are TGCGCCAGCAGCCAAGATCGGGGGAGAGCTTGGTTCTTC. Residues: CASSQDRGRAWFF.

This clonotype was observed a handful of times. The chain carries TRBV12-3 or TRBV12-4 and TRBJ1-3; 9 nucleotides line up with TRBD1. The CDR3 totals 16 residues. The V segment lost 5 bases and the J segment 2 bases; nucleotides outside the gene matches: 7. Here the CDR3 DNA reads TGTGCCAGCAGTCCGGGACAGGGCAACCCTGGAAACACCATATATTTT. Translated: CASSPGQGNPGNTIYF.

This chain uses TRBV7-2 with TRBJ2-3; 9 bases align to TRBD2. V gave up 5 bases and J gave up 6 bases; unmatched junction bases: 6. Germline lookup yields CDR1 SGHTA and CDR2 FQGNSA. The CDR3 sequence is 14 residues long. Here the CDR3 reads CASSRAGGMDTQYF. CDR3 bases: TGTGCCAGCAGCAGAGCGGGAGGCATGGATACGCAGTATTTT.

This clonotype showed up just a few times. The chain has TRBV6-1 and TRBJ2-3, with TRBD1 as a possible D gene (6 bases). Germline V gene lookup returns CDR1 MNHNS and CDR2 SASEGT. Trimming took 8 bases from V and 0 from J, leaving 15 bases between them. The CDR3 spans 15 residues. CDR3 coding DNA: TGTGCCAGCCGACTCGGGACATTTAGCACAGATACGCAGTATTTT. Protein: CASRLGTFSTDTQYF.

The chain uses TRBV3-1 and TRBJ2-3; 8 nucleotides agree with TRBD1. Germline trimming cut 2 bases from V and 0 bases from J; bases unmatched to any gene: 7. Germline values: CDR1 LGHDT, CDR2 YNNKEL (reference sequence). The CDR3 has 17 residues. CDR3 coding DNA: TGTGCCAGCAGCCAACCCGGGACAGGCGGGAGCACAGATACGCAGTATTTT. Its protein product is CASSQPGTGGSTDTQYF.

A few counts support this clonotype. The chain's CDR3 is CASSQDFPGLAGDYEQYF. The CDR3 coding sequence is TGTGCCAGCAGCCAAGATTTTCCAGGACTAGCGGGTGATTACGAGCAGTACTTC. The chain is built from TRBV3-1 and TRBJ2-7; 11 positions match TRBD2. This CDR3 has 18 residues. V shed 0 bases and J 4 bases; nucleotides not matched to a gene: 11. CDR1 and CDR2 from the germline V gene are LGHDT and YNNKEL (reference sequence).

This clonotype has only a few counts. CDR3 sequence reads: CASSLERGPGEQYF. In nucleotides, the CDR3 is TGCGCCAGCAGCTTGGAAAGGGGCCCGGGTGAGCAGTACTTC. J is TRBJ2-7 and V is TRBV5-1; the D gene is possibly TRBD1 (5 bases). The ends were cut back, 0 bases at V and 7 bases at J, with 14 bases in the middle. CDR3 length: 14 amino acids. Germline-derived CDR1 and CDR2 are SGHRS and YFSETQ.

This clonotype came up a few times. The chain combines TRBV20-1 with TRBJ1-3, with D possibly being TRBD1 (6 bases). The CDR3 spans 14 residues. Per the germline V gene, CDR1 is DFQATT and CDR2 is SNEGSKA (reference sequence). V shed 4 bases and J shed 7 bases, with 17 bases lying between them. The DNA for the CDR3 is TGCAGTGCTACTTATACAGGGTATGGGAACACCATATATTTT. It is translated as CSATYTGYGNTIYF.

This clonotype was picked up a small number of times. The V call is TRBV29-1, the J call TRBJ2-7, with TRBD2 as a possible D gene (5 bases). V lost 5 bases to trimming and J lost 3 bases, with 17 bases between them. This CDR3 comprises 14 residues. Germline V CDR1 and CDR2: SQVTM, ANQGSEA. In nucleotides, the CDR3 is TGCAGCGTTACAACAGCCTATGGACTCTACGAGCAGTACTTC. This translates into CSVTTAYGLYEQYF.

CDR3: CASSLTSRNTEAFF. The CDR3 bases are TGTGCCAGCAGCCTGACCTCGAGGAACACTGAAGCTTTCTTT. The chain has TRBV5-6 and TRBJ1-1; D gene unclear. Germline V gene lookup returns CDR1 SGHDT and CDR2 YYEEEE. The CDR3 sequence is 14 residues long. V dropped 4 bases and J dropped 1 base, with 11 bases sitting between them.

This chain connects TRBV20-1 to TRBJ2-1, with a weak D call TRBD2 (6 bases). V was pared by 0 bases and J by 0 bases, with 9 bases between. CDR3 length: 15 amino acids. Germline CDR1 is DFQATT and CDR2 is SNEGSKA (reference sequence). CDR3 nucleotides: TGCAGTGCTAGAGATATACTAGCCTCCTACAATGAGCAGTTCTTC. As protein: CSARDILASYNEQFF.

This clonotype was counted only a few times. The V and J genes are TRBV12-3 or TRBV12-4 and TRBJ2-7, with D possibly being TRBD1 or TRBD2 (5 bases each). The CDR3 loop spans 17 amino acids. The V and J ends lost 7 bases and 5 bases respectively, with 27 bases between them. The CDR3 DNA follows: TGTGCCAGCACTTATCGCCAGGGACGGGGACCTAGACACGAGCAGTACTTC. It yields the protein CASTYRQGRGPRHEQYF.